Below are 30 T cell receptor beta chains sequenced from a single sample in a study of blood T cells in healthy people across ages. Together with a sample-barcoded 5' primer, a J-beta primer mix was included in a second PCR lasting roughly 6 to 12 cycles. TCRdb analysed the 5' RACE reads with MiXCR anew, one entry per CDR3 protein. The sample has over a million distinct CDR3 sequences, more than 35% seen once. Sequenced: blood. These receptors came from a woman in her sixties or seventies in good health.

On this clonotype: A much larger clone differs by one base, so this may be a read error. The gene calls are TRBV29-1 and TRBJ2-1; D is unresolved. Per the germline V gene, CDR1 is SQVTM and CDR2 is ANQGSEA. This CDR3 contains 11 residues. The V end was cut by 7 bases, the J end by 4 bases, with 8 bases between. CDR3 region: CSGQSYNEQFF. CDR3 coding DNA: TGCAGCGGCCAGAGTTACAATGAGCAGTTCTTC.

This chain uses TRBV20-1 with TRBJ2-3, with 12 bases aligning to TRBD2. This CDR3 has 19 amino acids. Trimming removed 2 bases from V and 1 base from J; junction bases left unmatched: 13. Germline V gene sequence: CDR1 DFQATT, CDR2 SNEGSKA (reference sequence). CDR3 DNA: TGCAGTGCTAGATCCCCTCTAAGACTAGCGGGAGCTCGCACAGATACGCAGTATTTT. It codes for CSARSPLRLAGARTDTQYF.

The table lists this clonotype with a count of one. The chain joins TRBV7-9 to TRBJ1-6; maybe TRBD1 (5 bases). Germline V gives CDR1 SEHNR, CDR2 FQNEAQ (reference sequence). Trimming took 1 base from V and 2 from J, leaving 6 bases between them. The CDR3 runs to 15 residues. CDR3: CASSLVQAYNSPLHF. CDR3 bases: TGTGCCAGCAGCTTAGTACAGGCCTATAATTCACCCCTCCACTTT.

In nucleotides, the CDR3 is TGTGCCAGCAGCACGTACAGGGGGTCTTTGATGAACACTGAAGCTTTCTTT. Protein product: CASSTYRGSLMNTEAFF. The V call is TRBV7-9, the J call TRBJ1-1, with 8 bases identical to TRBD1. Losses at the gene ends were 5 bases for V and 0 bases for J; bases not matched to a gene: 11. CDR3 length: 17 residues. Germline V CDR1 and CDR2: SEHNR, FQNEAQ (reference sequence).

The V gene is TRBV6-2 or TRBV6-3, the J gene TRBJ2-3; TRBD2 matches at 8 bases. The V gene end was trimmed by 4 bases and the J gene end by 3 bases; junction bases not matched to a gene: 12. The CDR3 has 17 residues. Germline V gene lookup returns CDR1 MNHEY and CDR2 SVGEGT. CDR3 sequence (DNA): TGTGCCAGCAGTTTCCAAACCCCCGGGACTAGGACAGATACGCAGTATTTT. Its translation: CASSFQTPGTRTDTQYF.

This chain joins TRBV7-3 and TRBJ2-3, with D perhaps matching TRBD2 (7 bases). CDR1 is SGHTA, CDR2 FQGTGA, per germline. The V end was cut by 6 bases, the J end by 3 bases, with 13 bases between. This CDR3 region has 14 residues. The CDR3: CASSRGGATDTQYF. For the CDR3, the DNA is TGTGCCAGCAGTAGGGGGGGGGCTACAGATACGCAGTATTTT. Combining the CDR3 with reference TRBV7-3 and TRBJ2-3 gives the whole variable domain GAGVSQTPSNKVTEKGKYVELRCDPISGHTALYWYRQSLGQGPEFLIYFQGTGAADDSGLPNDRFFAVRPEGSVSTLKIQRTERGDSAVYLCASSRGGATDTQYFGPGTRLTVL.

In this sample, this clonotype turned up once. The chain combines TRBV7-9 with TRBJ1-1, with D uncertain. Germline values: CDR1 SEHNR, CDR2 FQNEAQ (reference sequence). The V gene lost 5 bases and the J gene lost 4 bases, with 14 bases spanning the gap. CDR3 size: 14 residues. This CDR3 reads CASSKGNLGTEAFF. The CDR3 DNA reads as TGTGCCAGCAGCAAGGGAAATCTGGGCACTGAAGCTTTCTTT. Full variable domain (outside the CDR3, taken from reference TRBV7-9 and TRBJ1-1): DTGVSQNPRHKITKRGQNVTFRCDPISEHNRLYWYRQTLGQGPEFLTYFQNEAQLEKSRLLSDRFSAERPKGSFSTLEIQRTEQGDSAMYLCASSKGNLGTEAFFGQGTRLTVV.

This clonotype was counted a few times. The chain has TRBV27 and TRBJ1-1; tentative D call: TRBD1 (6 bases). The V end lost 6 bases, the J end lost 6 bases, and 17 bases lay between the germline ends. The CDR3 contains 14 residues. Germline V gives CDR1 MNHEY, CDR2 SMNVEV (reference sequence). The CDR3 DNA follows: TGTGCCAGCAGCTTTTTCTACACAGGGTCTGAAGCTTTCTTT. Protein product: CASSFFYTGSEAFF.

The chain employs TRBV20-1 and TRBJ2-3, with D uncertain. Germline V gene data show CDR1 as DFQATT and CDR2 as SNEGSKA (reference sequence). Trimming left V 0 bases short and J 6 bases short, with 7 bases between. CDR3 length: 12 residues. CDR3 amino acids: CSARDQADTQYF. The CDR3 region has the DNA TGCAGTGCTAGAGATCAGGCGGATACGCAGTATTTT.

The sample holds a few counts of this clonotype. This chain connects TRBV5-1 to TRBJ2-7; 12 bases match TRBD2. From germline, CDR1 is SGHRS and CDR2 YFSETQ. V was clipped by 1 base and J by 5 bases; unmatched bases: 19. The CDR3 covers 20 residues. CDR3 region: CASSLFLRLAGDLGVNEQYF. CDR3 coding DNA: TGCGCCAGCAGCTTGTTTTTACGACTAGCGGGAGATTTAGGAGTGAACGAGCAGTACTTC.

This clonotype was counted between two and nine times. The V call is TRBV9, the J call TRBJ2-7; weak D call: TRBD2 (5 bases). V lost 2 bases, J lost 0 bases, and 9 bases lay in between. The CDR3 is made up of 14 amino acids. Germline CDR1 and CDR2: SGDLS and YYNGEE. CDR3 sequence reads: CASSVSASSYEQYF. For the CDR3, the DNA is TGTGCCAGCAGCGTTAGCGCTTCCTCCTACGAGCAGTACTTC.

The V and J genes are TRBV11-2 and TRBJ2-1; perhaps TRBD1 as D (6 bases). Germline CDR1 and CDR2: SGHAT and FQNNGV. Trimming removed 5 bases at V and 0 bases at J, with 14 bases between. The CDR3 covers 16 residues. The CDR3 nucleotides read TGTGCCAGCAGCCCCCCCGGACAGAGCTCCTACAATGAGCAGTTCTTC. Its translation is CASSPPGQSSYNEQFF.

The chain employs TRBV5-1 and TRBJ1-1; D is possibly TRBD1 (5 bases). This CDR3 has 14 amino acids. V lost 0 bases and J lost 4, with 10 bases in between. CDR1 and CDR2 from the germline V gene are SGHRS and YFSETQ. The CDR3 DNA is TGCGCCAGCAGCTTGGCAGGGTTTAGCACTGAAGCTTTCTTT. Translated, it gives CASSLAGFSTEAFF.

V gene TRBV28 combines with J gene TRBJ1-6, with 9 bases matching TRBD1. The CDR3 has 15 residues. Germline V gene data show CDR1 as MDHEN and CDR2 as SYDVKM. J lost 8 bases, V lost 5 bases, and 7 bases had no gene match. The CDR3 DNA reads TGTGCCAGCAGTCACCGACAGGGGGGGGATTCACCCCTCCACTTT. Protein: CASSHRQGGDSPLHF.

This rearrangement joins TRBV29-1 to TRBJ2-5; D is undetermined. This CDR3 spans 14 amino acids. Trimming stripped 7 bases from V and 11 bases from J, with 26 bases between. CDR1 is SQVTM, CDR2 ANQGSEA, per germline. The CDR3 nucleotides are TGCAGCGCTGCAGACGGTAGCTCCTACAATGAGCAGTACTTC. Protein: CSAADGSSYNEQYF. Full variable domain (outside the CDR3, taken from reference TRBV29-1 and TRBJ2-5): SAVISQKPSRDICQRGTSLTIQCQVDSQVTMMFWYRQQPGQSLTLIATANQGSEATYESGFVIDKFPISRPNLTFSTLTVSNMSPEDSSIYLCSAADGSSYNEQYFGPGTRLLVL.

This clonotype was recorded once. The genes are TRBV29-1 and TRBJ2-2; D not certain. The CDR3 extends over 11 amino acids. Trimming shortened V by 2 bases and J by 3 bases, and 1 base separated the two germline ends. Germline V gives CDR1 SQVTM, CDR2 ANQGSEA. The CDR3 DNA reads TGCAGCGTTGAACACACCGGGGAGCTGTTTTTT. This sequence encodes CSVEHTGELFF.

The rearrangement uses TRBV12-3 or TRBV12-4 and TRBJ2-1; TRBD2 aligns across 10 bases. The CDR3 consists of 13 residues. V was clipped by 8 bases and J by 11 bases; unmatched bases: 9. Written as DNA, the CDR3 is TGTGCCAGCGAACCTAGCGGGAGTGGTAAGCAGTTCTTC. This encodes CASEPSGSGKQFF.

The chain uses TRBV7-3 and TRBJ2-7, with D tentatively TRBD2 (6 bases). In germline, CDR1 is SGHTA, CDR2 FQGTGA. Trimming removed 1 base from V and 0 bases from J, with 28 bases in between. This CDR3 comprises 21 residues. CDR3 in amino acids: CASSLNFGATNGGGSSYEQYF. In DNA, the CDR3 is TGTGCCAGCAGCTTAAATTTCGGGGCCACAAACGGGGGAGGAAGCTCCTACGAGCAGTACTTC.

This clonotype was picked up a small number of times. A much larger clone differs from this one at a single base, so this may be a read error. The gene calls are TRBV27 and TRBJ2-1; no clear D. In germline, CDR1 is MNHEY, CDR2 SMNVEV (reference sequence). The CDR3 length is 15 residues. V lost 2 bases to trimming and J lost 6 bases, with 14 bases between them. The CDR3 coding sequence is TGTGCCAGCAGTTTAGGGTCAGGTTCTAGCAATGAGCAGTTCTTC. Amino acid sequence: CASSLGSGSSNEQFF.

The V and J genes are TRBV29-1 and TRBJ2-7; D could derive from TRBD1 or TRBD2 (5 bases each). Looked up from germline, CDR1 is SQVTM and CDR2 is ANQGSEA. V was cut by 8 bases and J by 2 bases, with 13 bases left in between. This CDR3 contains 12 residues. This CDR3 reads CSTGDGAYEQYF. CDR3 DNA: TGCAGCACCGGGGACGGAGCCTACGAGCAGTACTTC.

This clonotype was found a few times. The CDR3 region is CSVALAGRISYEQYF. CDR3 nucleotides: TGCAGCGTTGCCCTTGCCGGGAGGATCTCCTACGAGCAGTACTTC. The chain combines TRBV29-1 with TRBJ2-7; 7 nucleotides match TRBD2. Germline V CDR1 and CDR2: SQVTM, ANQGSEA. The CDR3 runs to 15 residues. The V segment lost 4 bases and the J segment 0 bases; nucleotides outside the gene matches: 9.

CDR3 sequence reads: CSANPGQGGYGYTF. Here the CDR3 DNA reads TGCAGTGCTAATCCTGGACAGGGCGGATATGGCTACACCTTC. The V gene is TRBV20-1, the J gene TRBJ1-2; 8 nucleotides match TRBD1. Germline CDR1 DFQATT, CDR2 SNEGSKA (reference sequence). With V trimmed by 4 bases and J by 5 bases, 9 bases remained unmatched. The CDR3 extends over 14 amino acids.

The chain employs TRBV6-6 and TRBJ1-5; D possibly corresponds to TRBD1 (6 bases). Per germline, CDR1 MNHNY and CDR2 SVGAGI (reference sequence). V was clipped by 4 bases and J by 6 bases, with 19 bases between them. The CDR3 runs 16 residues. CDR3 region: CASSSPHPTGSQPQHF. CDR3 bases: TGTGCCAGCAGTTCCCCACACCCTACAGGGAGTCAGCCCCAGCATTTT.

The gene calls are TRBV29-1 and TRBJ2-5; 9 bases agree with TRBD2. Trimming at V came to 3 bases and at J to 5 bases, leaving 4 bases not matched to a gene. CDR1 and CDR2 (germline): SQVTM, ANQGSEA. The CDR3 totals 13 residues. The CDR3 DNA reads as TGCAGCGTTGAGTTAGCGGGAGTGGAGACCCAGTACTTC. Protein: CSVELAGVETQYF.

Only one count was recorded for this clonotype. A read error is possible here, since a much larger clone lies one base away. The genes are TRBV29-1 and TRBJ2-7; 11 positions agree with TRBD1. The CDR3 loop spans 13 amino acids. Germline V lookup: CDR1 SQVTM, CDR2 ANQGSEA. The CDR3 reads CGVGTGGHYEQYF. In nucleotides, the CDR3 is TGCGGCGTTGGGACAGGGGGTCACTACGAGCAGTACTTC.

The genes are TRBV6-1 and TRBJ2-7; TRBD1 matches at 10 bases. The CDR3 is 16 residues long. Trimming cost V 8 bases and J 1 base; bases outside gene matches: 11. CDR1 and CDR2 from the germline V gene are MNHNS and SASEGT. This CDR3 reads CASLTGQGKASYEQYF. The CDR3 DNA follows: TGTGCCAGCTTGACGGGACAGGGGAAAGCATCCTACGAGCAGTACTTC.

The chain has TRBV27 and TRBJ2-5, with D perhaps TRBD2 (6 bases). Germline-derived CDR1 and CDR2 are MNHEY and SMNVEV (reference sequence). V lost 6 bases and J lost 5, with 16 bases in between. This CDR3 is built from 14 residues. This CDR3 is CASRQRSGAETQYF. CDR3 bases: TGTGCCAGCAGACAACGTAGCGGTGCGGAGACCCAGTACTTC.

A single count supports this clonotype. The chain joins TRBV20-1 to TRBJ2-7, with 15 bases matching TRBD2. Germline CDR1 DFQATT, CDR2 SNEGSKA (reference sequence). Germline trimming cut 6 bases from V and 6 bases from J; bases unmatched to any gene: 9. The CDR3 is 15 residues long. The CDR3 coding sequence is TGCAGTGCAACCACTCCGGGACTAGCGGGAGGCGAGCAGTACTTC. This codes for CSATTPGLAGGEQYF.

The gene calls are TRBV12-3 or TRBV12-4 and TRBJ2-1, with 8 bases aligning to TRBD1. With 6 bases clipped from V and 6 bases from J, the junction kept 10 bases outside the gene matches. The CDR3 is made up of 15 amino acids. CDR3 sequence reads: CASSLTGGMVNEQFF. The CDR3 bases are TGTGCCAGCAGCCTAACAGGGGGAATGGTCAATGAGCAGTTCTTC.

DNA of the CDR3: TGTGCCAGCAGTGAACCAGCGGGAGGGCCAGATACGCAGTATTTT. Translating gives CASSEPAGGPDTQYF. The gene calls are TRBV2 and TRBJ2-3; 10 bases agree with TRBD2. The CDR3 loop spans 15 amino acids. Germline values: CDR1 SNHLY, CDR2 FYNNEI. Trimming at V came to 2 bases and at J to 4 bases, leaving 3 bases not matched to a gene.